Given below is one T cell receptor (beta chain) in context. These data come from a study of blood T cells in healthy people across ages. V was clipped by 0 bases and J by 3 bases; unmatched bases: 6. CDR1 LGHDT and CDR2 YNNKEL come from the germline V gene (reference sequence). This CDR3 has 16 amino acids. Next came a second PCR, run for about 6 to 11 cycles, which used a sample-barcoded 5' primer along with a J-beta primer mix. Every molecule of cDNA carried a tag from a template-switch adaptor with 12 random nucleotides. TCRdb processed the 5' RACE reads anew with MiXCR; each CDR3 protein has one entry. In the table there are just under 750,000 distinct CDR3 sequences, about 24% of which are singletons.

The clonotype was recovered from a man between 65 and 80 years old in good health. Sequencing was performed on blood. The rearrangement joins TRBV3-1 to TRBJ2-5, with 8 nucleotides matching TRBD2. CDR3 coding DNA: TGTGCCAGCAGCCAAGATTCGGCGGGGGGCAAAGAGACCCAGTACTTC. This sequence encodes CASSQDSAGGKETQYF.